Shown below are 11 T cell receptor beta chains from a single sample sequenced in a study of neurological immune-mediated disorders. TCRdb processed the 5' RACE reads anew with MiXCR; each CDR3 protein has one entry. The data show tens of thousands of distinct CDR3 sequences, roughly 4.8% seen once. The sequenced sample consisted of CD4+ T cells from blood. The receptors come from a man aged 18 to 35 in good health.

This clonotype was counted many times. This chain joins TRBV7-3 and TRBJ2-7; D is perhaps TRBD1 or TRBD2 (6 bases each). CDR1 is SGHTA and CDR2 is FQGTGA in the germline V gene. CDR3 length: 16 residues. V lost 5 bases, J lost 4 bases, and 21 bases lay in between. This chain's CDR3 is CASSPDPSRGPYEQYF. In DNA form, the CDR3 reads TGTGCCAGCAGCCCCGATCCCAGCCGGGGGCCGTACGAGCAGTACTTC.

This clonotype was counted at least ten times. The CDR3: CSAADRAGGTDTQYF. The DNA for the CDR3 is TGCAGTGCCGCGGACAGGGCGGGTGGCACAGATACGCAGTATTTT. The chain employs TRBV20-1 and TRBJ2-3; 8 bases align to TRBD1. The CDR3 is 15 amino acids. The V segment lost 6 bases and the J segment 1 base; nucleotides outside the gene matches: 9. Germline V CDR1 and CDR2: DFQATT, SNEGSKA (reference sequence).

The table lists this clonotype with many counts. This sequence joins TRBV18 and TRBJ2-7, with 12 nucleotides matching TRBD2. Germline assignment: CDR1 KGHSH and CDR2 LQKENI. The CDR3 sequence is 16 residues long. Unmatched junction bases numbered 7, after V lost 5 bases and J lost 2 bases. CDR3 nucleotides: TGTGCCAGCTCAGCAGCTAGCGGGGGGGTTCCCTACGAGCAGTACTTC. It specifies CASSAASGGVPYEQYF.

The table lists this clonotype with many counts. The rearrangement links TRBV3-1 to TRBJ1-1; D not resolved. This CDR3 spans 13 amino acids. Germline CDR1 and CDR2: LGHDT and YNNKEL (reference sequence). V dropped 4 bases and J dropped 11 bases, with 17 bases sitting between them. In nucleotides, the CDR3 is TGTGCCAGCAGCCCCACTTGGCACCGTGGGGCTTTCTTT. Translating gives CASSPTWHRGAFF.

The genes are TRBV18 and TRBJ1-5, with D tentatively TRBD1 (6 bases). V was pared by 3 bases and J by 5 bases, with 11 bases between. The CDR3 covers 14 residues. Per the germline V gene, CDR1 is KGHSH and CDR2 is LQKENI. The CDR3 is CASSPGQSDQPQHF. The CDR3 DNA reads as TGTGCCAGCTCACCTGGACAGTCCGATCAGCCCCAGCATTTT.

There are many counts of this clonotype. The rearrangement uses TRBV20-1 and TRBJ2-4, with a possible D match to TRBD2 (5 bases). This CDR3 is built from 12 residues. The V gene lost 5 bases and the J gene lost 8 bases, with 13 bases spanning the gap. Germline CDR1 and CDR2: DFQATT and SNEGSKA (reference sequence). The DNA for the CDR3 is TGCAGTGCTCCTTCAGGAGGCGACATTCAGTACTTC. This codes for CSAPSGGDIQYF.

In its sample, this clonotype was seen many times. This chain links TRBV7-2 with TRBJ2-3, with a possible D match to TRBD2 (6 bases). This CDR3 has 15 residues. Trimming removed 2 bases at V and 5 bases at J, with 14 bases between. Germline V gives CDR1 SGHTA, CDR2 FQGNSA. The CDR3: CASSLLRGGVDTQYF. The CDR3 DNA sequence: TGTGCCAGCAGCTTATTGCGGGGAGGTGTAGATACGCAGTATTTT.

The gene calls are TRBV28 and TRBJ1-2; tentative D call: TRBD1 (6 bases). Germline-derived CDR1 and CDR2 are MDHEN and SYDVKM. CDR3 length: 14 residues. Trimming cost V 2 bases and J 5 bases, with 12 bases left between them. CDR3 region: CASSLGVQGYGYTF. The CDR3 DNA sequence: TGTGCCAGCAGTTTAGGTGTGCAGGGGTATGGCTACACCTTC.

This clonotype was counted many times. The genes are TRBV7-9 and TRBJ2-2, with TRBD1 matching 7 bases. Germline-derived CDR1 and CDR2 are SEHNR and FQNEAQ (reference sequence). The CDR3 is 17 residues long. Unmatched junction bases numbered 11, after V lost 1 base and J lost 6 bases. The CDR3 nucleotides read TGTGCCAGCAGCTTAGGGTACGGACAGGAAACGTCCGGGGAGCTGTTTTTT. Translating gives CASSLGYGQETSGELFF.

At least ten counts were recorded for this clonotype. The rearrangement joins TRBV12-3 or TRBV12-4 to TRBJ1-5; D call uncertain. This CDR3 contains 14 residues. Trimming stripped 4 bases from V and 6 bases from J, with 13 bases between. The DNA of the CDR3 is TGTGCCAGCAGTTCAAGTGTCGGCGGTCAGCCCCAGCATTTT. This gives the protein CASSSSVGGQPQHF.

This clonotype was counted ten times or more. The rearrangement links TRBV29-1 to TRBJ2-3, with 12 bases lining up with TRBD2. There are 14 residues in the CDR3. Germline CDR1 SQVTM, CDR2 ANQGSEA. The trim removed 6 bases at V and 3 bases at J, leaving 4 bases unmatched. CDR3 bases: TGCAGCGTGCAAGGACTAGCGGGGACAGATACGCAGTATTTT. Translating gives CSVQGLAGTDTQYF.